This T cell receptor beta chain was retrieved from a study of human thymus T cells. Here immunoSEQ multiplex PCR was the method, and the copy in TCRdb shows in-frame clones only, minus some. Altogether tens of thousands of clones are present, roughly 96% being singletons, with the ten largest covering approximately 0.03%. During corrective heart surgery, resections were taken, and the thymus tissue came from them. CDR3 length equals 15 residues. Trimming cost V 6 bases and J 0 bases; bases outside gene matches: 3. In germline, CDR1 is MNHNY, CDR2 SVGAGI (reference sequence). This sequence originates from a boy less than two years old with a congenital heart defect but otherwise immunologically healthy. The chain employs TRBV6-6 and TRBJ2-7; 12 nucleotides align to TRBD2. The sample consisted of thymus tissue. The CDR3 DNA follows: TGTGCCAGCAGCCGACTAGCGGGAGTCTCCTACGAGCAGTACTTC. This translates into CASSRLAGVSYEQYF.